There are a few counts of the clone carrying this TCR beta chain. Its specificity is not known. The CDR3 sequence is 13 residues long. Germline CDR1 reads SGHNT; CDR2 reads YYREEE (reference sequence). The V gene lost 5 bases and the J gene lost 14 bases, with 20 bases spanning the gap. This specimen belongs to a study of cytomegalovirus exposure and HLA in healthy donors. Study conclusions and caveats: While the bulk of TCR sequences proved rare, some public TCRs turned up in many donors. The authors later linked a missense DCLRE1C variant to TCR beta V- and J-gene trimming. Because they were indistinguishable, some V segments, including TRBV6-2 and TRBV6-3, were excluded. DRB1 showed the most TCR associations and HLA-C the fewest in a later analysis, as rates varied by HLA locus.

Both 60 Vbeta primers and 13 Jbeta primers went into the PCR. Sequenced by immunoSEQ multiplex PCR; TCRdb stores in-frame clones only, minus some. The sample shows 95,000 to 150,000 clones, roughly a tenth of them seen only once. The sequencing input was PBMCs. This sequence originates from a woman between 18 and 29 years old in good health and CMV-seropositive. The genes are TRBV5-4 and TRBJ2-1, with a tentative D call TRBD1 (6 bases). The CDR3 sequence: CASSLDFRDKEFF. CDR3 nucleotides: TGTGCCAGCAGTCTCGACTTCCGGGACAAGGAGTTCTTC.